Presented here are 3 T cell receptor beta chains from one specimen sequenced in a study of blood T cells in healthy people across ages. A J-beta primer mix and a sample-barcoded 5' primer were used in a second PCR of roughly 6 to 12 cycles. TCRdb re-derived calls from the 5' RACE reads in MiXCR, one entry per CDR3 protein. The data show approximately 850,000 distinct CDR3 sequences, 44% seen once. The sequencing sample was made of blood. The receptors stem from a man in his 60s in good health.

The chain combines TRBV20-1 with TRBJ1-1, with TRBD1 matching 7 bases. This CDR3 region has 15 residues. Germline V lookup: CDR1 DFQATT, CDR2 SNEGSKA (reference sequence). V gave up 2 bases and J gave up 1 base; unmatched junction bases: 7. The CDR3 spells CSARTLGQKNTEAFF. DNA for the CDR3: TGCAGTGCTAGAACCCTGGGACAGAAGAACACTGAAGCTTTCTTT.

This clonotype was counted between two and nine times. The V call is TRBV20-1, the J call TRBJ1-1; weak D call: TRBD1 (5 bases). V dropped 0 bases and J dropped 0 bases, with 14 bases sitting between them. The germline V gene encodes CDR1 DFQATT and CDR2 SNEGSKA (reference sequence). The CDR3 has 16 amino acids. The CDR3 DNA reads TGCAGTGCTAGAGATTATGTAAGACAGATGAACACTGAAGCTTTCTTT. Residues: CSARDYVRQMNTEAFF.

This clonotype was counted only a few times. The chain couples TRBV28 to TRBJ1-5; D gene uncertain. The CDR3 totals 17 residues. Per the germline V gene, CDR1 is MDHEN and CDR2 is SYDVKM. Trimming pared 6 bases from V and 6 bases from J, leaving 24 bases between. CDR3 in amino acids: CASRPNVLGDSTQPQHF. In nucleotides, the CDR3 is TGTGCCAGCAGGCCGAACGTTCTCGGGGATTCGACTCAGCCCCAGCATTTT. Looking up the rest from reference TRBV28 and TRBJ1-5 gives the full variable domain: DVKVTQSSRYLVKRTGEKVFLECVQDMDHENMFWYRQDPGLGLRLIYFSYDVKMKEKGDIPEGYSVSREKKERFSLILESASTNQTSMYLCASRPNVLGDSTQPQHFGDGTRLSIL.